One and the same sample provided the 31 T cell receptor beta chains below, sequenced in a study of shared clonotypes between healthy human individuals. TCRdb's table, derived via immunoSEQ multiplex PCR, lists solely in-frame clones and lacks some. The top ten hold more than 9% of the sample, which has about 340,000 clones, 73% seen once. Sequencing input: memory CD4+ T cells sorted from blood. Subset described: CD45RA-negative fraction. The receptors were gathered from a man younger than 40 in good health.

This clone turned up a few times. This chain uses TRBV5-4 with TRBJ2-1; possible D gene TRBD2, 6 bases. CDR1 SGHNT and CDR2 YYREEE come from the germline V gene (reference sequence). Deletions cut 4 bases from V and 4 bases from J, with 18 bases between. This CDR3 has 16 amino acids. The CDR3 region has the DNA TGTGCCAGCAGCCGGTCGGCGGGAAGTTTTTACAATGAGCAGTTCTTC. It codes for CASSRSAGSFYNEQFF.

To note about this clone: This sample includes further DNA sequences coding for the same CDR3. The gene calls are TRBV10-3 and TRBJ2-7; possibly TRBD1 for D (6 bases). With 8 bases removed from V and 3 bases from J, the gap between germline ends came to 14 bases. Germline loops: CDR1 ENHRY, CDR2 SYGVKD. The length of the CDR3 is 13 residues. This CDR3 is CAIGPGGSYEQYF. CDR3 bases: TGTGCCATCGGCCCTGGGGGCAGCTACGAGCAGTACTTC.

The chain is built from TRBV28 and TRBJ1-5, with D possibly matching TRBD1 (5 bases). Trimming took off 5 bases at V and 7 bases at J, with 12 bases between the two ends. Germline V gives CDR1 MDHEN, CDR2 SYDVKM. The CDR3 is 13 amino acids. The CDR3 DNA reads as TGTGCCAGCAGTCTTCTCGACAGACAGCCCCAGCATTTT. This gives the protein CASSLLDRQPQHF.

This clone was seen more than once but under ten times. J is TRBJ1-1 and V is TRBV28; no clear D gene. V lost 7 bases, J lost 6 bases, and 12 bases lay in between. The germline V gene encodes CDR1 MDHEN and CDR2 SYDVKM. The CDR3 sequence is 12 residues long. The CDR3 DNA sequence: TGTGCCAGCACCAGGTCGGGGTCTGAAGCTTTCTTT. Translation gives CASTRSGSEAFF. The whole variable domain, remainder taken from reference TRBV28 and TRBJ1-1, is DVKVTQSSRYLVKRTGEKVFLECVQDMDHENMFWYRQDPGLGLRLIYFSYDVKMKEKGDIPEGYSVSREKKERFSLILESASTNQTSMYLCASTRSGSEAFFGQGTRLTVV.

Only a few counts were recorded for this clone. The chain couples TRBV7-8 to TRBJ2-2, with 7 bases identical to TRBD2. The CDR3 sequence is 14 residues long. Unmatched junction bases numbered 8, after V lost 11 bases and J lost 2 bases. Per germline, CDR1 SGHVS and CDR2 FQNEAQ. Written as DNA, the CDR3 is TGTGCCGCGAGTCCGGGACTAAACACCGGGGAGCTGTTTTTT. Encoded protein: CAASPGLNTGELFF.

The chain has TRBV29-1 and TRBJ2-1; 11 bases map to TRBD2. V trimming: 6 bases; J trimming: 7 bases; junction bases outside the gene matches: 8. CDR3 size: 14 residues. The germline gives CDR1 SQVTM, CDR2 ANQGSEA. DNA of the CDR3: TGCAGCGTCGACCGACTAGCGGGATATAATGAGCAGTTCTTC. It is translated as CSVDRLAGYNEQFF.

The chain uses TRBV10-2 and TRBJ2-1; D gene unclear. Germline loops: CDR1 WSHSY, CDR2 SAAADI. V lost 4 bases to trimming and J lost 3 bases, with 4 bases between them. CDR3 length: 12 amino acids. In nucleotides, the CDR3 is TGCGCCAGCAGTGTAGGCTACAATGAGCAGTTCTTC. This encodes CASSVGYNEQFF.

The CDR3 sequence: CASSLGPTGTASYEQYF. DNA for the CDR3: TGTGCCAGCAGCTTAGGTCCTACCGGGACAGCTTCCTACGAGCAGTACTTC. V usage is TRBV7-6 and J usage is TRBJ2-7, with 7 bases lining up with TRBD1. This CDR3 has 17 residues. Per germline, CDR1 SGHVS and CDR2 FNYEAQ. J lost 1 base, V lost 1 base, and 10 bases had no gene match.

The chain carries TRBV5-1 and TRBJ2-7, with D possibly matching TRBD1 (5 bases). Germline values: CDR1 SGHRS, CDR2 YFSETQ. This CDR3 is built from 20 residues. V was cut by 0 bases and J by 0 bases, with 25 bases left in between. The CDR3 is CASSLAQGLGEIKSSYEQYF. The CDR3 DNA follows: TGCGCCAGCAGCTTGGCCCAGGGTTTGGGCGAGATCAAAAGCTCCTACGAGCAGTACTTC.

J is TRBJ2-3 and V is TRBV19; D may be TRBD1 (7 bases). Germline loops: CDR1 LNHDA, CDR2 SQIVND (reference sequence). V lost 7 bases and J lost 3, with 17 bases in between. This CDR3 is 15 amino acids long. The CDR3 reads CASTPGGFETDTQYF. In DNA form, the CDR3 reads TGTGCCAGTACCCCAGGGGGGTTTGAGACAGATACGCAGTATTTT.

This chain's CDR3 is CAWSLVGAGNTIYF. CDR3 nucleotide sequence: TGTGCCTGGAGCCTAGTAGGGGCCGGAAACACCATATATTTT. The rearrangement links TRBV30 to TRBJ1-3; a possible D gene is TRBD1 (5 bases). Germline lookup yields CDR1 GTSNPN and CDR2 SVGIG (reference sequence). Trimming cost V 3 bases and J 4 bases, with 13 bases left between them. This CDR3 region has 14 residues.

This clone was observed a single time. The chain is built from TRBV6-1 and TRBJ1-5, with 8 bases fitting TRBD1. V shed 6 bases and J 4 bases; nucleotides not matched to a gene: 8. Germline V gene data show CDR1 as MNHNS and CDR2 as SASEGT. This CDR3 spans 15 amino acids. The CDR3 protein is CASRTGQGQNQPQHF. The CDR3 DNA reads as TGTGCCAGCAGGACAGGACAGGGACAGAATCAGCCCCAGCATTTT.

This chain joins TRBV6-6 and TRBJ2-2; TRBD1 agrees at 12 bases. The CDR3 covers 16 residues. The junction had 7 bases not matched to a gene; V was cut back by 4 bases and J by 7 bases. The germline V gene has CDR1 MNHNY and CDR2 SVGAGI (reference sequence). CDR3 nucleotide sequence: TGTGCCAGCAGTTCCGGGACAGGGGGCGCGGTCGGGGAGCTGTTTTTT. This codes for CASSSGTGGAVGELFF.

As concerns this clone: This same CDR3 is encoded by further DNA sequences in the sample. The V gene is TRBV18, the J gene TRBJ1-2, with D hard to call. Germline loops: CDR1 KGHSH, CDR2 LQKENI. This CDR3 has 11 residues. Trimming shortened V by 3 bases and J by 3 bases, and 2 bases separated the two germline ends. CDR3 DNA sequence: TGTGCCAGCTCACCGGACTATGGCTACACCTTC. Translating it yields CASSPDYGYTF. The full variable domain, rest sourced from reference TRBV18 and TRBJ1-2, is NAGVMQNPRHLVRRRGQEARLRCSPMKGHSHVYWYRQLPEEGLKFMVYLQKENIIDESGMPKERFSAEFPKEGPSILRIQQVVRGDSAAYFCASSPDYGYTFGSGTRLTVV.

As concerns this clone: The sample has other DNA sequences that encode this CDR3 too. The chain has TRBV18 and TRBJ1-5, with a possible D match to TRBD1 (6 bases). The CDR3 length is 13 residues. Germline assignment: CDR1 KGHSH and CDR2 LQKENI. The V and J ends lost 3 bases and 7 bases respectively, with 10 bases between them. CDR3 sequence reads: CASSPPGGQPQHF. CDR3 sequence (DNA): TGTGCCAGCTCACCTCCGGGGGGCCAGCCCCAGCATTTT.

This clone was seen only a few times. The V gene is TRBV12-5, the J gene TRBJ2-3; no definite D call. Deletions cut 3 bases from V and 5 bases from J, with 3 bases between. There are 11 residues in the CDR3. Germline V gene data show CDR1 as LGHNT and CDR2 as FRNRAP. The CDR3 reads CASGLGDTQYF. CDR3 nucleotide sequence: TGTGCTAGTGGTTTAGGAGATACGCAGTATTTT.

As concerns this clone: At one boundary the junction diverges from the germline segment, which might be a read error. The chain joins TRBV19 to TRBJ2-2, with 8 nucleotides matching TRBD2. The CDR3 is made up of 17 amino acids. Germline V gives CDR1 LNHDA, CDR2 SQIVND (reference sequence). CDR3 DNA sequence: TGTGCCAGTAGTATGAGGTTAGCGGGAACGAATACCGGGGAGCTGTTTTTT. This sequence encodes CASSMRLAGTNTGELFF.

The chain links TRBV19 to TRBJ1-1; TRBD1 is a possible D gene (6 bases). Germline V gene data show CDR1 as LNHDA and CDR2 as SQIVND (reference sequence). Trimming removed 5 bases at V and 1 base at J, with 8 bases between. The length of the CDR3 is 13 residues. As DNA, the CDR3 is TGTGCCAGTAGTGTGGACAGGAACACTGAAGCTTTCTTT. This encodes CASSVDRNTEAFF.

J is TRBJ2-5 and V is TRBV5-4; TRBD2 might be the D (7 bases). V was clipped by 3 bases and J by 2 bases, with 17 bases between them. The CDR3 has 16 residues. Germline values: CDR1 SGHNT, CDR2 YYREEE (reference sequence). The CDR3 loop is CASSWGGSSGQETQYF. As DNA, the CDR3 is TGTGCCAGCAGCTGGGGGGGCTCTAGCGGACAAGAGACCCAGTACTTC.

CDR3 coding DNA: TGCGCCAGCAGCTTGGGTCCAGGGGGGACCGGGGAGCTGTTTTTT. Amino acid sequence: CASSLGPGGTGELFF. This chain links TRBV5-1 with TRBJ2-2; tentative D call: TRBD1 (7 bases). Trimming cost V 0 bases and J 5 bases, with 11 bases left between them. From germline, CDR1 is SGHRS and CDR2 YFSETQ. CDR3 size: 15 residues. Variable domain in full (rest from reference TRBV5-1 and TRBJ2-2): KAGVTQTPRYLIKTRGQQVTLSCSPISGHRSVSWYQQTPGQGLQFLFEYFSETQRNKGNFPGRFSGRQFSNSRSEMNVSTLELGDSALYLCASSLGPGGTGELFFGEGSRLTVL.

This clone occurred a few times. The V call is TRBV19, the J call TRBJ2-3, with TRBD2 identical over 7 bases. In germline, CDR1 is LNHDA, CDR2 SQIVND (reference sequence). The ends lost 6 bases at V and 6 bases at J; junction bases unmatched: 3. The CDR3 loop spans 12 amino acids. The CDR3 DNA reads as TGTGCCAGTAGGATTAGCGGGGATACGCAGTATTTT. It yields the protein CASRISGDTQYF.

The chain has TRBV7-9 and TRBJ2-5; TRBD2 matches at 7 bases. The DNA end favors TRBJ2-7, so the J call may be wrong. Per germline, CDR1 SEHNR and CDR2 FQNEAQ (reference sequence). The CDR3 length is 16 residues. The CDR3 loop is CASSGTIGVFIYEQYF. The CDR3 DNA sequence: TGTGCCAGCAGCGGGACTATAGGTGTTTTTATCTACGAGCAGTACTTC.

V gene TRBV6-1 combines with J gene TRBJ1-1; 7 bases align to TRBD1. The length of the CDR3 is 14 residues. V shed 4 bases, J shed 2 bases, and the junction held 4 bases outside the gene matches. CDR1 is MNHNS, CDR2 SASEGT, per germline. This CDR3 reads CASSGGQANTEAFF. Here the CDR3 DNA reads TGTGCCAGCAGTGGCGGACAGGCAAACACTGAAGCTTTCTTT.

This chain uses TRBV18 with TRBJ2-7; possible D gene TRBD2, 6 bases. Trimming left V 5 bases short and J 0 bases short, with 17 bases between. The CDR3 length is 16 residues. Germline CDR1 and CDR2: KGHSH and LQKENI. The CDR3 loop reads CASSGDLRSSSYEQYF. The CDR3 DNA reads as TGTGCCAGCTCAGGGGACTTACGATCGAGCTCCTACGAGCAGTACTTC.

The CDR3 protein is CASSYLGIGNEKLFF. CDR3 bases: TGTGCCAGCAGTTACTTAGGGATTGGTAATGAAAAACTGTTTTTT. The V and J genes are TRBV6-5 and TRBJ1-4; D remains unclear. This CDR3 is 15 amino acids long. The V end was cut by 1 base, the J end by 4 bases, with 10 bases between. The germline gives CDR1 MNHEY, CDR2 SVGAGI.

V usage is TRBV7-6 and J usage is TRBJ2-1, with D unclear. The germline V gene encodes CDR1 SGHVS and CDR2 FNYEAQ. Trimming left V 4 bases short and J 3 bases short, with 22 bases between. This CDR3 is 18 amino acids long. The CDR3 DNA follows: TGTGCCAGCAGCTCCAGACTCCTCTCCACTTCCCACTACAATGAGCAGTTCTTC. Its protein is CASSSRLLSTSHYNEQFF.

The CDR3 bases are TGTGCCAGCAGCTTAGGTGGGGGGAACAATCAGCCCCAGCATTTT. It translates to CASSLGGGNNQPQHF. V usage is TRBV7-9 and J usage is TRBJ1-5; D possibly corresponds to TRBD1 (5 bases). The CDR3 length is 15 residues. Trimming removed 1 base at V and 3 bases at J, with 10 bases between. Per germline, CDR1 SEHNR and CDR2 FQNEAQ (reference sequence). Combining the CDR3 with reference TRBV7-9 and TRBJ1-5 gives the whole variable domain DTGVSQNPRHKITKRGQNVTFRCDPISEHNRLYWYRQTLGQGPEFLTYFQNEAQLEKSRLLSDRFSAERPKGSFSTLEIQRTEQGDSAMYLCASSLGGGNNQPQHFGDGTRLSIL.

The chain couples TRBV2 to TRBJ2-6; TRBD1 agrees at 11 bases. CDR1 SNHLY and CDR2 FYNNEI come from the germline V gene. This CDR3 is 16 amino acids long. V trimming: 7 bases; J trimming: 0 bases; junction bases outside the gene matches: 2. CDR3 DNA: TGTGCCAGCACCGGGACAGGGGGCTCTGGGGCCAACGTCCTGACTTTC. Translating gives CASTGTGGSGANVLTF.

This rearrangement joins TRBV2 to TRBJ2-1; D not certain. The CDR3 sequence is 17 residues long. V was trimmed by 3 bases and J by 0 bases, leaving 15 bases between them. Germline V gene data show CDR1 as SNHLY and CDR2 as FYNNEI. In DNA form, the CDR3 reads TGTGCCAGCAGTGAGTTAGAGTCCATGAGCTCCTACAATGAGCAGTTCTTC. Encoded protein: CASSELESMSSYNEQFF. Complete variable domain (other parts from reference TRBV2 and TRBJ2-1): EPEVTQTPSHQVTQMGQEVILRCVPISNHLYFYWYRQILGQKVEFLVSFYNNEISEKSEIFDDQFSVERPDGSNFTLKIRSTKLEDSAMYFCASSELESMSSYNEQFFGPGTRLTVL.

The V gene is TRBV6-1, the J gene TRBJ1-5, with TRBD1 matching over 8 bases. CDR1 is MNHNS and CDR2 is SASEGT in the germline V gene. J was trimmed by 2 bases and V by 7 bases; bases with no gene match: 1. The CDR3 loop spans 13 amino acids. This CDR3 reads CASMTGGNQPQHF. The CDR3 coding sequence is TGTGCCAGCATGACAGGGGGCAATCAGCCCCAGCATTTT.

This chain links TRBV6-9 with TRBJ2-1, with 10 bases fitting TRBD1. With 6 bases clipped from V and 6 bases from J, the junction kept 5 bases outside the gene matches. The length of the CDR3 is 14 residues. CDR1 MNHGY and CDR2 SVAAGI come from the germline V gene. The CDR3 region is CASRIWDRGNEQFF. For the CDR3, the DNA is TGTGCCAGCAGAATATGGGACAGGGGCAATGAGCAGTTCTTC.